The 2 T cell receptor beta chains below were found in one sample sequenced in a study of radiation and T cells in renal cell carcinoma. Time point denoted: blood 2 weeks post-SBRT. Treatment in this sample: 15 Gy SBRT to primary tumor, nephrectomy 4 weeks later. Using immunoSEQ multiplex PCR, the repertoire was profiled, and TCRdb retains in-frame clones only, with some absent. The profile shows some 130,000 clones, 75% to 85% of them singletons. The source was blood, collected from a patient whose treatment included radiotherapy and nephrectomy. Receptor source: a woman aged 55-69 years with renal cell carcinoma.

This clone was seen a few times. This chain uses TRBV7-2 with TRBJ2-1, with 7 bases matching TRBD2. There are 14 residues in the CDR3. CDR1 is SGHTA, CDR2 FQGNSA, per germline. With V trimmed by 7 bases and J by 9 bases, 12 bases remained unmatched. The CDR3 here is CASISGAGPIEQFF. CDR3 in DNA: TGTGCCAGCATTTCAGGAGCGGGACCTATTGAGCAGTTCTTC.

The chain has TRBV29-1 and TRBJ1-3; D unresolved. The CDR3 loop spans 14 amino acids. Trimming shortened V by 3 bases and J by 0 bases, and 9 bases separated the two germline ends. Germline CDR1 reads SQVTM; CDR2 reads ANQGSEA. CDR3 DNA sequence: TGCAGCGTTGACCGTCTCAGCTCTGGAAACACCATATATTTT. This codes for CSVDRLSSGNTIYF.